Listed below are T cell receptor beta chains from one sample, sequenced in a study of cytomegalovirus exposure and HLA in healthy donors. The table came from immunoSEQ multiplex PCR; TCRdb's copy has only in-frame clones and leaves some out. The sample carries more than 250,000 clones, around nine tenths recorded once. Sequencing was carried out using PBMCs. The receptors were sampled from a woman under 30 in good health and CMV-seronegative. The CDR3 runs from the conserved cysteine through the conserved F or W. A D gene is named only where the DNA matches it firmly. Size values are once, few and many counts, or a class for expanded clones, and some rows have none.

clone_size	v_call	j_call	d_call	cdr3_aa	cdr3_nt
NA	TRBV30	TRBJ2-2	TRBD1	CAWADRVGGELFF	TGTGCCTGGGCGGACAGGGTTGGCGGGGAGCTGTTTTTT
NA	TRBV5-1	TRBJ2-1	NA	CASSPGGTTQYNEQFF	TGCGCCAGCAGCCCTGGTGGTACTACCCAATACAATGAGCAGTTCTTC
NA	TRBV5-1	TRBJ1-1	NA	CASRDTIEAFF	TGCGCCAGCCGAGACACGATTGAAGCTTTCTTT
NA	TRBV27	TRBJ2-7	NA	CPFFYRYESYEQYF	TGTCCCTTCTTTTACAGGTATGAATCCTACGAGCAGTACTTC
NA	TRBV5-4	TRBJ2-5	TRBD2	CASSLDQRGGLKTQYF	TGTGCCAGCAGCTTGGATCAGCGGGGGGGCTTGAAGACCCAGTACTTC
NA	TRBV2	TRBJ1-2	TRBD1	CASSETRDRVVSYGYTF	TGTGCCAGCAGTGAAACCCGGGACAGGGTAGTCTCCTATGGCTACACCTTC
NA	TRBV6-5	TRBJ1-5	TRBD1	CASSSIGQGDNQPQHF	TGTGCCAGCAGTTCGATCGGACAGGGTGACAATCAGCCCCAGCATTTT
NA	TRBV12-1	TRBJ1-2	NA	CASRFAGGGYTF	TGTGCCAGCAGATTTGCGGGGGGTGGCTACACCTTC
NA	TRBV19	TRBJ2-1	TRBD1	CASSNPGTGGNEQFF	TGTGCCAGTAGCAACCCCGGGACAGGGGGGAATGAGCAGTTCTTC
NA	TRBV11-2	TRBJ2-5	NA	CASSFRREETQYF	TGTGCCAGCAGCTTCCGGAGGGAAGAGACCCAGTACTTC
NA	TRBV11-2	TRBJ2-1	NA	CASSRGTNEQFF	TGTGCCAGCAGCCGGGGGACCAATGAGCAGTTCTTC
NA	TRBV9	TRBJ2-1	TRBD1	CASNDGQGDYNEQFF	TGTGCCAGCAATGATGGGCAGGGGGACTACAATGAGCAGTTCTTC
NA	TRBV5-4	TRBJ2-1	TRBD1	CASSPTDRGNEQFF	TGTGCCAGCAGCCCTACAGACAGGGGCAATGAGCAGTTCTTC
NA	TRBV28	TRBJ2-1	NA	CASSPSKGGQFNNEQFF	TGTGCCAGCAGTCCCAGTAAGGGGGGGCAGTTTAACAATGAGCAGTTCTTC
NA	TRBV5-4	TRBJ1-1	NA	CASSSGLQMNTEAFF	TGTGCCAGCAGCAGCGGTCTGCAGATGAACACTGAAGCTTTCTTT
NA	TRBV2	TRBJ2-1	TRBD1	CASTGQASYNEQFF	TGTGCCAGCACTGGACAGGCCTCCTACAATGAGCAGTTCTTC
NA	TRBV6-6	TRBJ1-6	NA	CASSGGAWNSPLHF	TGTGCCAGCAGTGGGGGGGCCTGGAATTCACCCCTCCACTTT
few	TRBV7-9	TRBJ1-2	NA	CSSRRDGEGNYGYTF	TGTTCCAGCAGGCGGGACGGGGAGGGAAACTATGGCTACACCTTC
NA	TRBV4-1	TRBJ2-7	NA	CASSQAGNEQYF	TGCGCCAGCAGCCAGGCAGGCAACGAGCAGTACTTC
NA	TRBV18	TRBJ2-3	NA	CASSRYTDTQYF	TGTGCCAGCTCACGCTACACAGATACGCAGTATTTT
NA	TRBV19	TRBJ2-7	NA	CASSDSQFLYEQYF	TGTGCCAGTAGTGACAGTCAGTTCTTATACGAGCAGTACTTC
NA	TRBV6-6	TRBJ1-2	NA	CASSYSRVNYGYTF	TGTGCCAGCAGTTACTCGAGAGTAAACTATGGCTACACCTTC
NA	TRBV11-2	TRBJ2-7	NA	CASSLDRNSYEQYF	TGTGCCAGCAGCTTAGATCGTAACAGCTACGAGCAGTACTTC
NA	TRBV4-1	TRBJ2-3	TRBD2	CASSQGLASTDTQYF	TGCGCCAGCAGCCAAGGACTAGCATCCACAGATACGCAGTATTTT
NA	TRBV5-8	TRBJ2-7	NA	CANFVSYEQYF	TGTGCCAACTTCGTCTCCTACGAGCAGTACTTC
NA	TRBV18	TRBJ2-5	NA	CASSPTGFGQETQYF	TGTGCCAGCTCACCTACAGGGTTCGGCCAGGAGACCCAGTACTTC
NA	TRBV30	TRBJ2-7	NA	CAWSVGVGSYEQYF	TGTGCCTGGAGTGTAGGGGTAGGAAGCTACGAGCAGTACTTC
NA	TRBV4-1	TRBJ2-7	TRBD2	CASSPTIIAGVNEQYF	TGCGCCAGCAGCCCCACCATCATAGCGGGGGTCAACGAGCAGTACTTC
once	TRBV2	TRBJ2-1	TRBD2	CASSDPGGGYNEQFF	TGTGCCAGCAGTGATCCCGGGGGGGGCTACAATGAGCAGTTCTTC
NA	TRBV5-1	TRBJ2-2	TRBD1	CASSPGQKNTGELFF	TGCGCCAGCAGCCCGGGACAGAAGAACACCGGGGAGCTGTTTTTT
NA	TRBV4-1	TRBJ2-7	TRBD1	CASSQGPRTGSFEQYF	TGCGCCAGCAGCCAAGGGCCTCGGACAGGGAGTTTCGAGCAGTACTTC
NA	TRBV27	TRBJ2-3	TRBD2	CASSLVTVSGGARDTQYF	TGTGCCAGCAGTTTGGTCACTGTGAGCGGGGGGGCGAGAGATACGCAGTATTTT
NA	TRBV10-1	TRBJ2-3	TRBD2	CASSDPGVAGNTDTQYF	TGCGCCAGCAGTGATCCGGGAGTAGCGGGGAACACAGATACGCAGTATTTT
NA	TRBV5-1	TRBJ2-5	TRBD2	CASSLASGVQETQYF	TGCGCCAGCAGCTTGGCTAGCGGGGTCCAAGAGACCCAGTACTTC
NA	TRBV5-4	TRBJ2-1	TRBD2	CASSLAGLAGYNEQFF	TGTGCCAGCAGCTTGGCCGGACTAGCGGGGTACAATGAGCAGTTCTTC
NA	TRBV20-1	TRBJ2-7	NA	CSARGYEQYF	TGCAGTGCCCGAGGGTACGAGCAGTACTTC
NA	TRBV5-6	TRBJ1-1	NA	CASSLGGGVTEAFF	TGTGCCAGCAGCTTGGGGGGAGGGGTGACTGAAGCTTTCTTT
NA	TRBV18	TRBJ2-1	NA	CASSPGGQPNNEQFF	TGTGCCAGCTCACCAGGAGGCCAACCAAACAATGAGCAGTTCTTC
NA	TRBV18	TRBJ1-5	NA	CASSPLQVRNQPQHF	TGTGCCAGCTCACCACTACAGGTTCGCAATCAGCCCCAGCATTTT
NA	TRBV7-9	TRBJ1-1	NA	CSSRTSSVNTEAFF	TGTTCCAGCAGAACTTCGTCTGTTAACACTGAAGCTTTCTTT
NA	TRBV18	TRBJ1-6	TRBD1	CASSPGQGRSSSPLHF	TGTGCCAGCTCACCAGGACAGGGAAGGTCCTCTTCACCCCTCCACTTT
NA	TRBV13	TRBJ2-7	NA	CASSSVSVEGYEQYF	TGTGCCAGCAGCTCTGTATCTGTAGAGGGCTACGAGCAGTACTTC
NA	TRBV5-4	TRBJ1-3	TRBD1	CASSLAPGQGQRAGNTIYF	TGTGCCAGCAGCTTGGCCCCGGGACAGGGGCAGAGGGCTGGAAACACCATATATTTT
NA	TRBV10-3	TRBJ2-3	TRBD1	CAISLGTGGKTDTQYF	TGTGCCATCAGTCTTGGGACAGGGGGTAAGACAGATACGCAGTATTTT
NA	TRBV5-6	TRBJ2-1	NA	CASSLDPGQEQFF	TGTGCCAGCAGCTTGGATCCGGGTCAGGAGCAGTTCTTC